This T cell receptor beta chain originates from a study of identical twins (TCRdb year 2016). Looking at the study overall: To test whether fetal clonotypes persist, this study deep-sequenced TCR alpha and beta repertoires from monozygotic twins, from unrelated adults of various ages, and from cord blood. To rule out contamination, replicate twin experiments were performed at different times with different library preparation protocols. Study-wide conclusions, independent of this receptor: Because the same donors could not be followed over many years, the conclusions depended on cross-sectional statistical analysis. In beta out-of-frame sequences, excess twin sharing was weaker, because having fewer shared sequences lowered the signal-to-noise ratio. Out-of-frame TCR alpha sequences shared between twins showed an excess of low generation-probability sequences compared with coincidental sharing between unrelated individuals. Invariant T cells such as MAIT and iNKT could partly confound zero-insertion analyses, although diverse VJ usage argued against such confounding for most clonotypes. Recombination models systematically underestimated out-of-frame TCR alpha sharing in monozygotic twins but agreed with sharing between unrelated individuals. Abundant cord blood beta clonotypes carried fewer insertions; young adult naive repertoires showed a weaker similar trend, while memory repertoires showed none.

V has 3 bases trimmed and J has 3 bases trimmed; junction bases matching no gene number 4. From its cysteine to its phenylalanine, the CDR3 spans 15 amino acids. Just CDR3 DNA is preserved here, 45 bases in frame from base 1. CDR1 and CDR2 (SGHTA, FQGNSA) derive from the germline V gene. This clonotype was recorded at least ten times. What this receptor recognizes is not known. The sample holds no much larger clone one base away, and base qualities are not on file. The library came from 5' RACE. Sequencing relied on an Illumina HiSeq 2000. Template switching introduced a universal primer binding site; the final cDNA contained a unique molecular identifier, enabling accurate counting of TCR cDNA molecules. First-strand cDNA for TCR alpha and beta chains was synthesized from specific primers in the conserved constant-segment region. To control for contamination, each cDNA library was double barcoded with a SMART-Mk sample barcode plus Illumina barcodes. TruSeq adapter sequences, together with Illumina sample barcodes, were added in two successive PCR steps. The TCR alpha and beta cDNA libraries were sequenced on the Illumina HiSeq platform using custom primers. The authors processed their data as follows. MiGEC was used to process raw reads and extract unique molecular identifiers, and MiXCR was used to find CDR3 positions. Recombination models were inferred per individual with the repgenHMM and IGoR tools using an EM algorithm. Shared clonotypes were analyzed with the tcR package in R, and sharing was normalized by the product of cloneset sizes. To study raw recombination without the effects of thymic and clonal selection, out-of-frame nonproductive sequences were analyzed. The public reads were quality trimmed at Q25 with fastp and then assembled into clones with MiXCR by TCRdb, keeping productive beta chains. One record per CDR3 amino acid sequence lists the most common genes and DNA. The V and J calls follow TCRdb's processing rather than the paper's. The sample table lists around 300,000 distinct CDR3 sequences, roughly 8.6% of them with a count of one. Roughly 2.1% of the sample is taken by the ten largest.

All donors were healthy Caucasians. Three pairs of female monozygotic twins, all aged 18 to 29 years, made up the twin cohort. Miltenyi CD45RO+ enrichment and human naive T-cell isolation kits were used to isolate memory (CD45RO+) and naive T cells from PBMC. The same data also went into a second study, on yellow fever vaccine responses in identical twins. Drawing on the second study: According to the authors, in identical twins the way T cells responded to vaccination appeared partly convergent and partly personalized. The study precisely tracked vaccine-responding T cell clones in identical twins.

The sequence was obtained from a woman aged 18-29 years in good health. Sequencing used memory (CD45RO+) T cells sorted from blood. What the cell subset or site label conveys for this sample: CD45RO+ enriched T cells. This sequence uses TRBV7-2 and TRBJ2-3; 9 of the junction bases match TRBD2. The CDR3 reads as follows: CASSFGGRATDTQYF. The nucleotide sequence is given as TGTGCCAGCAGCTTTGGCGGGAGGGCAACAGATACGCAGTATTTT.